This note documents a single T cell receptor beta chain sequence. The sample holds a few counts of this clone. This receptor's antigen is unknown. No much larger clone is present one base from it, and per-base qualities are unavailable. The CDR3 measures 18 amino acids from cysteine to phenylalanine. CDR3 DNA is the only sequence kept; it has 54 bases, read in frame from the first base. The germline V gene (reference sequence) yields SGHNT for CDR1 and YYREEE for CDR2. Trimming accounts for 4 bases at V and 1 base at J, while the number of junction bases matched to no gene is 9. TCRbeta CDR3 regions were amplified from genomic DNA by means of the immunoSEQ Assay, a bias-controlled multiplex PCR. As for how the authors treated the data: The number of nucleated cells in each sample was estimated from the amplification of reference gene primers within the assay. To quantify the absolute abundance of each unique TCRbeta CDR3 rearrangement, sequence reads were collapsed and filtered. For each sample, productive Simpson clonality was calculated by taking the square root of Simpson's diversity index across productive rearrangements. In its TCRdb copy, this immuneACCESS table keeps in-frame sequences only and misses some clones. Where compared with another copy, unresolved V genes explain less than half of these, and the others have no known cause. For V, J and clone size, that table is used; D and trimming come from the DNA. The sample table contains around 150,000 clones; only one count was recorded for roughly 90% of them. About 4% of the sample is in the top ten clones.

The data belong to a study of blood T cell repertoires in COVID-19 (dated by TCRdb to the early 2020s). Looking at the study overall: The collaborator samples originated in the United States, Italy and Spain and spanned the acute and convalescent phases of COVID-19. The material from the prospective study consisted of cDNA or gDNA derived from T cells, B-cell-depleted T cells, or PBMCs. Deeply sampled blood TCRbeta repertoires from subjects exposed to, actively infected with, or recovered from COVID-19 were included in the dataset. A freely available public database, intended as a resource for researchers studying the immune response to SARS-CoV-2, is where the repertoires were released. The samples were drawn from the first 160 participants of the ongoing ImmuneRACE study and from 1,200 or so subjects provided by 6 global collaborators. Sample metadata almost always included a de-identified subject ID, COVID-19 status, age in years and sex. Where available, HLA class I and class II types were obtained from metadata supplied by the sample provider rather than from assay-based typing.

On the study overall, not on this receptor specifically: How much clinical and demographic metadata was included differed by source and by participant, and the metadata was provided uncurated.

The collaborating institutions used their own protocols to collect whole blood in K2EDTA tubes. For TCRbeta analysis, collaborator samples were shipped as frozen whole blood, as isolated PBMCs, or as DNA extracted from either sample type. The sequence was obtained from a woman in her sixties or seventies with active or convalescent COVID-19. In this chain, TRBV5-4 is recombined with TRBJ2-5; TRBD2 aligns with 14 central bases. The specimen was peripheral blood. For the CDR3, the sequence is CASSPWTSGGPFQETQYF. DNA sequence: TGTGCCAGCAGCCCTTGGACTAGCGGGGGGCCGTTCCAAGAGACCCAGTACTTC.